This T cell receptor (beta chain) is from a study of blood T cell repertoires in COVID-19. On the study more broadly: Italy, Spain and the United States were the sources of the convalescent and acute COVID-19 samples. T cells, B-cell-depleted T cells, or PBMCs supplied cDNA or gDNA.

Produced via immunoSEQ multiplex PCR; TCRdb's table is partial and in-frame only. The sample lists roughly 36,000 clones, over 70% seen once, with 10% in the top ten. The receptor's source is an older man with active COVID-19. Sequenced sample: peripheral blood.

In DNA form, the CDR3 reads TGTGCCAGCAGCCCGGGCCGGGATTTTAATGAGCAGTTCTTC. It codes for CASSPGRDFNEQFF. The rearrangement uses TRBV11-3 and TRBJ2-1, with D possibly matching TRBD2 (5 bases). The CDR3 contains 14 residues. The germline V and J ends were trimmed by 5 bases and 7 bases, with 15 bases remaining between them. The germline V gene encodes CDR1 SGHNT and CDR2 YENEEA.